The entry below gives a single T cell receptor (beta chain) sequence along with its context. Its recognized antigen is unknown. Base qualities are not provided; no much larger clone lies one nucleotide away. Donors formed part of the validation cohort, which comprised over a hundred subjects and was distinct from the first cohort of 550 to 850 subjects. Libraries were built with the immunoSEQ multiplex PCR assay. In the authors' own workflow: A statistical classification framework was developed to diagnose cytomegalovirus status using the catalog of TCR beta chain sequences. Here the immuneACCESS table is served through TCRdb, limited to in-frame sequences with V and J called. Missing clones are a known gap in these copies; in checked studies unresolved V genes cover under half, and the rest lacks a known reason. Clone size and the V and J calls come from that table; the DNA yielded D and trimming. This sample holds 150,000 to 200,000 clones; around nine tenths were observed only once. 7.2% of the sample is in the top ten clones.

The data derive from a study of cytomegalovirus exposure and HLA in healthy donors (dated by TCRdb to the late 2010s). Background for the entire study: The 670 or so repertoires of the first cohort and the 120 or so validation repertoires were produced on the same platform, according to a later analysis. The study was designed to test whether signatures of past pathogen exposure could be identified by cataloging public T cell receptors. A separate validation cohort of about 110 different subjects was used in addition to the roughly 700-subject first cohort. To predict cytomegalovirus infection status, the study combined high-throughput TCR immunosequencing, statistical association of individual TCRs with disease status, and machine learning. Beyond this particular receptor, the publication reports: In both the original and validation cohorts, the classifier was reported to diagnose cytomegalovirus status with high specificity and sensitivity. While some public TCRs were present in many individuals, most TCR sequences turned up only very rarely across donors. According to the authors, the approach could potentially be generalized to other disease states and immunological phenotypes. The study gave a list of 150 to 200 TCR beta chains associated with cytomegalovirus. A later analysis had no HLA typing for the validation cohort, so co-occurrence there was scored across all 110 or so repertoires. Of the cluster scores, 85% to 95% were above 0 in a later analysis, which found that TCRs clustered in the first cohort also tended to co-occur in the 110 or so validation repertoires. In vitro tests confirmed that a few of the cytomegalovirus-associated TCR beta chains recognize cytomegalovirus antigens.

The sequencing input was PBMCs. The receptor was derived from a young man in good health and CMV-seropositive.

CDR3 region: CASSLGVSSDEQYF. The base sequence is TGTGCCAGCAGCTTAGGGGTTAGTAGCGACGAGCAGTACTTC. The sequence joins TRBV13 to TRBJ2-7; TRBD2 is a possible D gene, resting on 5 matching bases. Between the V and J ends, shortened by 0 bases and 5 bases respectively, the junction contains 11 bases. Via the germline V gene (reference sequence), CDR1 is PRHDT and CDR2 FYEKMQ. Its CDR3 holds 14 amino acids, cysteine through phenylalanine. The kept DNA is CDR3 alone, 42 bases in frame from the first base. The CDR3, completed at both ends by the reference TRBV13 and TRBJ2-7 genes, gives the full variable domain AAGVIQSPRHLIKEKRETATLKCYPIPRHDTVYWYQQGPGQDPQFLISFYEKMQSDKGSIPDRFSAQQFSDYHSELNMSSLELGDSALYFCASSLGVSSDEQYFGPGTRLTVT.